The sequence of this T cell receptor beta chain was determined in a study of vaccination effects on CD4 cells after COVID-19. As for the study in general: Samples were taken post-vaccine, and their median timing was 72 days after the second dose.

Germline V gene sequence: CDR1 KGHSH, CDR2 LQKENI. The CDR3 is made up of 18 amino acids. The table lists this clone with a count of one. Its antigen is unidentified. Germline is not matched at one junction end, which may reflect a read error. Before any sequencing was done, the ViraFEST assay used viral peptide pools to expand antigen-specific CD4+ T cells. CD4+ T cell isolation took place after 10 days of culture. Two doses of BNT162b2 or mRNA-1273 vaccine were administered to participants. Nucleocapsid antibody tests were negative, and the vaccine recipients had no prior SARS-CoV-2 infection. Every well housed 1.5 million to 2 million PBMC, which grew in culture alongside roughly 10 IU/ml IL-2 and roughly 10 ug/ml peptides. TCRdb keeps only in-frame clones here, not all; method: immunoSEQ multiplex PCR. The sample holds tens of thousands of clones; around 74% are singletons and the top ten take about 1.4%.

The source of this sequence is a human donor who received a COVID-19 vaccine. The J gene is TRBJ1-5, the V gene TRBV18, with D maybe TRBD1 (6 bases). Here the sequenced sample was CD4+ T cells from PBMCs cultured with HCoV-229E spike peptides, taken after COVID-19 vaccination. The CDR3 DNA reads TGTGCCAGCTCCCTATTAGGGAAGCAGGACAGCAGCAACCAGCCCCAGCATTTT. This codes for CASSLLGKQDSSNQPQHF.